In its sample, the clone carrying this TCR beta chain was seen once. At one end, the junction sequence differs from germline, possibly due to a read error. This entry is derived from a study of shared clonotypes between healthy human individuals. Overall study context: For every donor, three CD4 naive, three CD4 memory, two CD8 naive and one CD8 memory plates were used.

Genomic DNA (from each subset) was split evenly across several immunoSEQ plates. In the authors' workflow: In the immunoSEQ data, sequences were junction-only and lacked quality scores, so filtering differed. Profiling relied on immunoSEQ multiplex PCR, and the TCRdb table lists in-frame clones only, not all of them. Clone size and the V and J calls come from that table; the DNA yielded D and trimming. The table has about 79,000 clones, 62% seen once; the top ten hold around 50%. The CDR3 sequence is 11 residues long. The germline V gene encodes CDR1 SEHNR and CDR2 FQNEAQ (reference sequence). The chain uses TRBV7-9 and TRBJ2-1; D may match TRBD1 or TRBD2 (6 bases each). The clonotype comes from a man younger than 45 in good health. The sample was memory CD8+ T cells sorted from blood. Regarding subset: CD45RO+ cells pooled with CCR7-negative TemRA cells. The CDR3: CASSLGYGGLF. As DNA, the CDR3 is TGTGCCAGCAGCTTAGGTTATGGGGGGCTCTTC. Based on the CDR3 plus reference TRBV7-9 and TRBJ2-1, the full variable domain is DTGVSQNPRHKITKRGQNVTFRCDPISEHNRLYWYRQTLGQGPEFLTYFQNEAQLEKSRLLSDRFSAERPKGSFSTLEIQRTEQGDSAMYLCASSLGYGGLFGPGTRLTVL.